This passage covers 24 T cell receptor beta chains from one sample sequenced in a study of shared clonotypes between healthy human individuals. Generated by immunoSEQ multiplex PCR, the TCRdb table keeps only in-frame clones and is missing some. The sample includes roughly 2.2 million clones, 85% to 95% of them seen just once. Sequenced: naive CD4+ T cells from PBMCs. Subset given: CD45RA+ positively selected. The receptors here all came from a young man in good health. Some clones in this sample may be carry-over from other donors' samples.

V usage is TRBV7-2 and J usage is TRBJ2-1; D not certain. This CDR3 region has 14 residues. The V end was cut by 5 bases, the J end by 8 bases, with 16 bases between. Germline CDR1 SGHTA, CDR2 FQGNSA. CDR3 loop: CASSTVSSQDEQFF. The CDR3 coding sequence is TGTGCCAGCAGCACCGTCAGTTCCCAAGATGAGCAGTTCTTC. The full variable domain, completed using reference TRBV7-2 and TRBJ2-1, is GAGVSQSPSNKVTEKGKDVELRCDPISGHTALYWYRQSLGQGLEFLIYFQGNSAPDKSGLPSDRFSAERTGGSVSTLTIQRTQQEDSAVYLCASSTVSSQDEQFFGPGTRLTVL.

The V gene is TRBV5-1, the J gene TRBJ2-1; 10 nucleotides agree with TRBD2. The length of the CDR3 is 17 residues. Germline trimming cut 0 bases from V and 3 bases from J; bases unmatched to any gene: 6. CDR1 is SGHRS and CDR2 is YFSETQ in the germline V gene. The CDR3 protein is CASSLGLAGVFYNEQFF. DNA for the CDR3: TGCGCCAGCAGCTTGGGGCTAGCGGGAGTTTTCTACAATGAGCAGTTCTTC.

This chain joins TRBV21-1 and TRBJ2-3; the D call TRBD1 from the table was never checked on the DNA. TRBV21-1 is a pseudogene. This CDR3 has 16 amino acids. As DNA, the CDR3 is TGTGCCAGCAGCAAAGGACCCAGGGGCACCGCAGATACGCAGTATTTT. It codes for CASSKGPRGTADTQYF.

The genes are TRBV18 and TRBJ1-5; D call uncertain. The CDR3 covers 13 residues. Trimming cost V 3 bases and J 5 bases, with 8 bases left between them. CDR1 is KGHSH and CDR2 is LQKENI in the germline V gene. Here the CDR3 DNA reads TGTGCCAGCTCACCGAAAATGGATCAGCCCCAGCATTTT. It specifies CASSPKMDQPQHF.

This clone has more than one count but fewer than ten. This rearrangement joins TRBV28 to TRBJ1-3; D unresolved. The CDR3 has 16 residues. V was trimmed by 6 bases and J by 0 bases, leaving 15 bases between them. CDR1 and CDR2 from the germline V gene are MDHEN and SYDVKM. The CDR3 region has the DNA TGTGCCAGCAGATACGCGGGTGGCCTCTCTGGAAACACCATATATTTT. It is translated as CASRYAGGLSGNTIYF.

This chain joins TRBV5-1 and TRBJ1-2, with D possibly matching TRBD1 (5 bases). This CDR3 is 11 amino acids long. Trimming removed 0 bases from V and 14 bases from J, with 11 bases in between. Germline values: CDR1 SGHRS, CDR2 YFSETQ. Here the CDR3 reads CASSLVGEWTF. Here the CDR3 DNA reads TGCGCCAGCAGCTTGGTAGGGGAGTGGACCTTC.

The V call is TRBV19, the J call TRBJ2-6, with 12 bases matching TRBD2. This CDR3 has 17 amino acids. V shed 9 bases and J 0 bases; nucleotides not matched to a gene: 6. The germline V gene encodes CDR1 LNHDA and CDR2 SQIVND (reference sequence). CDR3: CASRTSGANSGANVLTF. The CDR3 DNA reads TGTGCCAGCAGGACTAGCGGGGCCAACTCTGGGGCCAACGTCCTGACTTTC.

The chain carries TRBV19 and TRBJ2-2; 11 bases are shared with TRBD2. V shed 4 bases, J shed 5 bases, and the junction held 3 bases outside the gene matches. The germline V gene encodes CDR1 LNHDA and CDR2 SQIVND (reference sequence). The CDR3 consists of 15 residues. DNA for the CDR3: TGTGCCAGTAGTAAAGGGACTAGCGGTACCGGGGAGCTGTTTTTT. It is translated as CASSKGTSGTGELFF. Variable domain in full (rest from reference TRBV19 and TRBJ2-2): DGGITQSPKYLFRKEGQNVTLSCEQNLNHDAMYWYRQDPGQGLRLIYYSQIVNDFQKGDIAEGYSVSREKKESFPLTVTSAQKNPTAFYLCASSKGTSGTGELFFGEGSRLTVL.

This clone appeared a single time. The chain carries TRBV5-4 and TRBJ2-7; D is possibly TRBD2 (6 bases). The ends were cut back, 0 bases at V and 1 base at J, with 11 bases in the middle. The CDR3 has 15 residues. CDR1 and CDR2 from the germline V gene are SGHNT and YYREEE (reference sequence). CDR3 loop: CASSLGGTGSYEQYF. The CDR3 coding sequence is TGTGCCAGCAGCTTGGGCGGGACGGGTTCCTACGAGCAGTACTTC.

The CDR3 DNA sequence: TGTGCCATCAGTCCCACGGGACACTCCTACAATGAGCAGTTCTTC. Its translation: CAISPTGHSYNEQFF. The V gene is TRBV10-3, the J gene TRBJ2-1; D may be TRBD1 (6 bases). Trimming pared 5 bases from V and 0 bases from J, leaving 11 bases between. The CDR3 is 15 amino acids. The germline V gene has CDR1 ENHRY and CDR2 SYGVKD.

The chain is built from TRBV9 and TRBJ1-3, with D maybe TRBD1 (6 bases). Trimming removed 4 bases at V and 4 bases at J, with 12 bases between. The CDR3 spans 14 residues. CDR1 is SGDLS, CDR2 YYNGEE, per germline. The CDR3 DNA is TGTGCCAGCAGCCCTTACGGACAGGGAAACACCATATATTTT. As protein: CASSPYGQGNTIYF.

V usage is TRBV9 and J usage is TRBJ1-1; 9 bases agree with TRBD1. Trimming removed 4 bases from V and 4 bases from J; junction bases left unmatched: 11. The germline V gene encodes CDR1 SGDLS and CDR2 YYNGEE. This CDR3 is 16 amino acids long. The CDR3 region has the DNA TGTGCCAGCAGCCCAGGACAGGGGCTTATTTTCACTGAAGCTTTCTTT. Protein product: CASSPGQGLIFTEAFF.

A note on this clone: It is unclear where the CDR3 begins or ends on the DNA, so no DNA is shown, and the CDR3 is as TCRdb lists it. The CDR3 here is CASRLRAGASYEQYF. The rearrangement links TRBV27 to TRBJ2-7. The germline gives CDR1 MNHEY, CDR2 SMNVEV (reference sequence). The CDR3 length is 15 residues, termini included.

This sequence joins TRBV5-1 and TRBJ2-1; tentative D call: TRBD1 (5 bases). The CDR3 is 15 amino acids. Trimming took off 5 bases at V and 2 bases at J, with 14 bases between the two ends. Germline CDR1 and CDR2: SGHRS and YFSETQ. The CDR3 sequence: CASSSPQGPYNEQFF. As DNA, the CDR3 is TGCGCCAGCAGTTCCCCCCAGGGCCCCTACAATGAGCAGTTCTTC. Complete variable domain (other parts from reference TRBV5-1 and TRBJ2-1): KAGVTQTPRYLIKTRGQQVTLSCSPISGHRSVSWYQQTPGQGLQFLFEYFSETQRNKGNFPGRFSGRQFSNSRSEMNVSTLELGDSALYLCASSSPQGPYNEQFFGPGTRLTVL.

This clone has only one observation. This CDR3 reads CASSFGDTDQPQHF. The CDR3 nucleotides read TGCGCCAGCAGCTTCGGGGACACGGATCAGCCCCAGCATTTT. The chain recombines TRBV5-1 with TRBJ1-5, with D perhaps TRBD1 (6 bases). Germline CDR1 reads SGHRS; CDR2 reads YFSETQ. The CDR3 totals 14 residues. Trimming removed 2 bases at V and 5 bases at J, with 11 bases between. The full variable domain, its missing parts supplied by reference TRBV5-1 and TRBJ1-5, is KAGVTQTPRYLIKTRGQQVTLSCSPISGHRSVSWYQQTPGQGLQFLFEYFSETQRNKGNFPGRFSGRQFSNSRSEMNVSTLELGDSALYLCASSFGDTDQPQHFGDGTRLSIL.

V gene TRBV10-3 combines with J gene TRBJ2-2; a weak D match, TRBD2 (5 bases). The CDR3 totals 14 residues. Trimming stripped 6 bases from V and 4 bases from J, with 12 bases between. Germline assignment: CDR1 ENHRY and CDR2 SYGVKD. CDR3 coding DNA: TGTGCCATCAGGGCAGGAGGTGTCACCGGGGAGCTGTTTTTT. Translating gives CAIRAGGVTGELFF.

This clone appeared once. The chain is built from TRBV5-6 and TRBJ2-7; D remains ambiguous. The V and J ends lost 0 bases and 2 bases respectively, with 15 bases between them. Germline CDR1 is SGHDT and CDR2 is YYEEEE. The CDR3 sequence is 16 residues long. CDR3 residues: CASSLADKWATYEQYF. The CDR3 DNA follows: TGTGCCAGCAGCTTGGCCGACAAGTGGGCGACCTACGAGCAGTACTTC.

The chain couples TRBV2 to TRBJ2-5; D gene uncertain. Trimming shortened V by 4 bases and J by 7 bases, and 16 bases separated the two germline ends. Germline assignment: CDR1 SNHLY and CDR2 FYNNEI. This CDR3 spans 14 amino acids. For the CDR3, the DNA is TGTGCCAGCAGTGTCCAGGCACGGATGGGGACCCAGTACTTC. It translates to CASSVQARMGTQYF. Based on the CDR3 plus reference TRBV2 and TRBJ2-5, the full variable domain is EPEVTQTPSHQVTQMGQEVILRCVPISNHLYFYWYRQILGQKVEFLVSFYNNEISEKSEIFDDQFSVERPDGSNFTLKIRSTKLEDSAMYFCASSVQARMGTQYFGPGTRLLVL.

The CDR3 protein is CASSPPTGQGAYEQYF. Written as DNA, the CDR3 is TGTGCCAGCAGTCCCCCGACGGGCCAGGGGGCTTACGAGCAGTACTTC. The gene calls are TRBV27 and TRBJ2-7; 8 bases fit TRBD1. This CDR3 has 16 amino acids. Unmatched junction bases numbered 13, after V lost 5 bases and J lost 4 bases. The germline gives CDR1 MNHEY, CDR2 SMNVEV (reference sequence).

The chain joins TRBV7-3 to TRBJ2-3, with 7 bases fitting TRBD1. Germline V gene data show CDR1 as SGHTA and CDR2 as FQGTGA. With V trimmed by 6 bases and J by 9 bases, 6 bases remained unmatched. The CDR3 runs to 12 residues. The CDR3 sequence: CASSSDRVTQYF. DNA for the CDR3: TGTGCCAGCAGTTCCGACAGGGTGACGCAGTATTTT.

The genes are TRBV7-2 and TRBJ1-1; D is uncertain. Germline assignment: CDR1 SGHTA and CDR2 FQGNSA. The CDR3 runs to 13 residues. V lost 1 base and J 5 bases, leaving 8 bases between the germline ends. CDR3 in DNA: TGTGCCAGCAGCTTAGGGCTACGGACTGAAGCTTTCTTT. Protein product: CASSLGLRTEAFF.

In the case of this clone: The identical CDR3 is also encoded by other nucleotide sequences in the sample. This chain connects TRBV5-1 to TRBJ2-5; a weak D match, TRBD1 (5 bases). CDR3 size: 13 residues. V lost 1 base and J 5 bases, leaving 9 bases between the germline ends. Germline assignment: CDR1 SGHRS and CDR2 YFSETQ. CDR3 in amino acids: CASSLQGSETQYF. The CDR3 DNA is TGCGCCAGCAGCTTGCAGGGTTCCGAGACCCAGTACTTC.

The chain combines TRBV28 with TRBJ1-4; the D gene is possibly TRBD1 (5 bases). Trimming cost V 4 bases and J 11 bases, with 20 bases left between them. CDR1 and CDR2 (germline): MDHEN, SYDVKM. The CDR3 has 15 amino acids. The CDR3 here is CASSSPGGDLGKLFF. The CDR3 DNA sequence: TGTGCCAGCAGTTCCCCGGGAGGGGATCTGGGGAAACTGTTTTTT.

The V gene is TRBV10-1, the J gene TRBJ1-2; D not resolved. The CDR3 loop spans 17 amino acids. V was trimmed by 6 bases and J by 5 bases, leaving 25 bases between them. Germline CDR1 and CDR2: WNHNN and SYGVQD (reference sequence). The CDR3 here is CASSSASRIMDLYGYTF. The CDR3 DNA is TGCGCCAGCAGCTCGGCCAGTAGGATTATGGACCTATATGGCTACACCTTC.